What follows is one TCR beta chain and its context. Antigen unknown. A second PCR of about 6 to 11 cycles used a sample-barcoded 5' primer and a J-beta primer mix. Tagging of each cDNA molecule was performed by a template-switch adaptor with 12 random nucleotides. TCRdb re-analysed the 5' RACE reads in MiXCR, keeping a single row per CDR3 protein. The sample gives nearly 1 million distinct CDR3 sequences, just over 50% of which show up once; around a fifth is in the top ten. The data originate from a study of blood T cells in healthy people across ages. The germline V gene has CDR1 MGHRA and CDR2 YSYEKL. V shed 4 bases and J shed 2 bases, with 12 bases lying between them. The CDR3 is made up of 16 amino acids. Whole-study results and caveats: As naive T cell percentage varied, TCR beta diversity correlated strongly with it.

The receptor was isolated from a woman in her sixties or seventies in good health. The chain couples TRBV4-1 to TRBJ2-6; a weak D match, TRBD1 (6 bases). Sequencing used blood. CDR3 DNA sequence: TGCGCCAGCAGCCGGACAGCCCACCCTGGGGCCAACGTCCTGACTTTC. This codes for CASSRTAHPGANVLTF.